Below are 21 T cell receptor beta chains sequenced from a single sample in a study of stem cell transplantation in POMP-related autoinflammatory disease. The repertoire was sequenced with immunoSEQ multiplex PCR; TCRdb's copy has only in-frame clones and lacks some. The sample shows some 70,000 clones, about nine tenths of them seen only once. This material consisted of CD4+ T cells from PBMCs, taken after stem cell transplantation. These receptors originate from a human patient with POMP-related autoinflammation and immune dysregulation (PRAID). The T cells may come from the graft donor.

This clone was detected once. One end of the junction is discordant with germline, which a read error may explain. The rearrangement joins TRBV7-9 to TRBJ1-1; the D is unclear. This CDR3 is 13 amino acids long. Germline CDR1 is SEHNR and CDR2 is FQNEAQ (reference sequence). DNA for the CDR3: TGTGCCAGCAGCTTATCCACAGACACGGAAGCTTTCTTT. Translated: CASSLSTDTEAFF.

The chain joins TRBV6-5 to TRBJ1-4, with a tentative D call TRBD1 (5 bases). Germline CDR1 and CDR2: MNHEY and SVGAGI. Trimming removed 7 bases from V and 3 bases from J, with 12 bases in between. The CDR3 covers 14 residues. CDR3 loop: CASTLGGANEKLFF. The CDR3 DNA reads as TGTGCCAGCACCCTCGGAGGGGCTAATGAAAAACTGTTTTTT.

The rearrangement uses TRBV29-1 and TRBJ1-1; D is perhaps TRBD1 (5 bases). V lost 5 bases to trimming and J lost 1 base, with 8 bases between them. The CDR3 length is 12 residues. Per the germline V gene, CDR1 is SQVTM and CDR2 is ANQGSEA. CDR3: CSVSDRNTEAFF. In DNA, the CDR3 is TGCAGCGTTTCTGACAGGAACACTGAAGCTTTCTTT.

In this sample, this clone turned up once. The chain is built from TRBV11-2 and TRBJ2-7; possibly TRBD1 for D (5 bases). CDR1 and CDR2 from the germline V gene are SGHAT and FQNNGV. With 3 bases removed from V and 6 bases from J, the gap between germline ends came to 15 bases. The CDR3 consists of 14 residues. Here the CDR3 reads CASSFRGRVFEQYV. The CDR3 nucleotides are TGTGCCAGCAGCTTTAGAGGCAGGGTGTTCGAGCAGTACGTC.

This chain uses TRBV28 with TRBJ1-2; tentatively, D is TRBD1 (6 bases). CDR1 and CDR2 from the germline V gene are MDHEN and SYDVKM. The V end was cut by 2 bases, the J end by 6 bases, with 19 bases between. The CDR3 runs 16 residues. DNA for the CDR3: TGTGCCAGCAGTTTAAAGAAGGGCAGGGGTTATGATGGCTACACCTTC. It yields the protein CASSLKKGRGYDGYTF.

The chain employs TRBV10-1 and TRBJ2-1, with D perhaps matching TRBD2 (5 bases). V gave up 2 bases and J gave up 9 bases, with 17 bases separating them. Germline V CDR1 and CDR2: WNHNN, SYGVQD (reference sequence). There are 15 residues in the CDR3. DNA of the CDR3: TGCGCCAGCAGTGAGGGGCGGGCAGGAGTCGGTGAGCAGTTCTTC. Amino acids: CASSEGRAGVGEQFF.

This chain uses TRBV27 with TRBJ1-1, with D unresolved. Trimming cost V 5 bases and J 1 base, with 17 bases left between them. The CDR3 is made up of 16 amino acids. From germline, CDR1 is MNHEY and CDR2 SMNVEV (reference sequence). CDR3 bases: TGTGCCAGCAGTCTACTACCATTAACCCAGAACACTGAAGCTTTCTTT. It specifies CASSLLPLTQNTEAFF.

The chain uses TRBV19 and TRBJ2-4; D may correspond to TRBD1 or TRBD2 (5 bases each). Trimming took off 7 bases at V and 11 bases at J, with 18 bases between the two ends. From germline, CDR1 is LNHDA and CDR2 SQIVND (reference sequence). This CDR3 region has 13 residues. In DNA, the CDR3 is TGTGCCAGTATTAACCGGGACGGTGACTTTCAGTACTTC. Its translation is CASINRDGDFQYF.

The chain employs TRBV6-2 or TRBV6-3 and TRBJ2-7; 11 bases line up with TRBD2. The CDR3 loop spans 18 amino acids. Losses at the gene ends were 4 bases for V and 3 bases for J; bases not matched to a gene: 14. The germline gives CDR1 MNHEY, CDR2 SVGEGT. The CDR3 bases are TGTGCCAGCAGTTGGACGAAACTAGCGGGAGTTCGTAGCTACGAGCAGTACTTC. The encoded protein is CASSWTKLAGVRSYEQYF.

V gene TRBV6-5 combines with J gene TRBJ2-3, with 7 bases lining up with TRBD1. There are 12 residues in the CDR3. Germline-derived CDR1 and CDR2 are MNHEY and SVGAGI. J gave up 8 bases and V 4 bases, and 3 bases lay outside the gene matches. The CDR3 sequence: CASSFPGGTQYF. The CDR3 nucleotides read TGTGCCAGCAGTTTCCCAGGGGGTACGCAGTATTTT.

This clone came up once. This chain uses TRBV5-1 with TRBJ2-1; no definite D call. V lost 4 bases and J 10 bases, leaving 9 bases between the germline ends. This CDR3 is 11 amino acids long. Germline V gene lookup returns CDR1 SGHRS and CDR2 YFSETQ. The CDR3 protein is CASSPHREQFF. CDR3 sequence (DNA): TGCGCCAGCAGCCCCCACAGAGAGCAGTTCTTC.

V and J are TRBV5-1 and TRBJ1-4; D possibly corresponds to TRBD1 (6 bases). The V end lost 4 bases, the J end lost 8 bases, and 12 bases lay between the germline ends. The CDR3 sequence is 13 residues long. Per the germline V gene, CDR1 is SGHRS and CDR2 is YFSETQ. CDR3 sequence: CASSGGGDEKLFF. CDR3 coding DNA: TGCGCCAGCAGCGGAGGGGGGGACGAAAAACTGTTTTTT. Together with reference TRBV5-1 and TRBJ1-4, the CDR3 gives the full variable domain: KAGVTQTPRYLIKTRGQQVTLSCSPISGHRSVSWYQQTPGQGLQFLFEYFSETQRNKGNFPGRFSGRQFSNSRSEMNVSTLELGDSALYLCASSGGGDEKLFFGSGTQLSVL.

This chain links TRBV9 with TRBJ1-6; a weak D match, TRBD1 (6 bases). V gave up 7 bases and J gave up 7 bases, with 15 bases separating them. CDR1 and CDR2 (germline): SGDLS, YYNGEE. The CDR3 extends over 14 amino acids. CDR3 DNA sequence: TGTGCCAGCGGTCAGGGGTTGTGGAATTCACCCCTCCACTTT. Protein sequence: CASGQGLWNSPLHF.

V and J are TRBV2 and TRBJ1-4; no clear D gene. This CDR3 comprises 14 residues. CDR1 and CDR2 (germline): SNHLY, FYNNEI. The ends were cut back, 7 bases at V and 8 bases at J, with 17 bases in the middle. CDR3 sequence (DNA): TGTGCCAGCACCTCGGACCCGATAATCGAAAAACTGTTTTTT. Amino acid sequence: CASTSDPIIEKLFF. Together with reference TRBV2 and TRBJ1-4, the CDR3 gives the full variable domain: EPEVTQTPSHQVTQMGQEVILRCVPISNHLYFYWYRQILGQKVEFLVSFYNNEISEKSEIFDDQFSVERPDGSNFTLKIRSTKLEDSAMYFCASTSDPIIEKLFFGSGTQLSVL.

This clone is a singleton in its sample. The chain is built from TRBV11-3 and TRBJ2-3; D may be TRBD2 (6 bases). V lost 3 bases to trimming and J lost 4 bases, with 14 bases between them. The CDR3 has 15 residues. Per germline, CDR1 SGHNT and CDR2 YENEEA. The CDR3 is CASSLGRGSSDTQYF. For the CDR3, the DNA is TGTGCCAGCAGCTTGGGCCGGGGGAGTTCAGATACGCAGTATTTT.

The V and J genes are TRBV7-9 and TRBJ1-2; the D is unclear. The CDR3 runs 12 residues. The germline V gene encodes CDR1 SEHNR and CDR2 FQNEAQ (reference sequence). V lost 1 base, J lost 5 bases, and 5 bases lay in between. This CDR3 is CASSLDGYGYTF. For the CDR3, the DNA is TGTGCCAGCAGCTTAGATGGATATGGCTACACCTTC.

V is TRBV12-3 or TRBV12-4 and J is TRBJ2-5; no reliable D call. CDR3 length equals 11 residues. The V gene lost 6 bases and the J gene lost 5 bases, with 7 bases spanning the gap. CDR3 bases: TGTGCCAGCAGCGAAGGGGAGACCCAGTACTTC. Its protein is CASSEGETQYF.

This chain joins TRBV14 and TRBJ2-3; 8 bases align to TRBD2. This CDR3 is built from 15 residues. The V segment lost 0 bases and the J segment 5 bases; nucleotides outside the gene matches: 4. Germline values: CDR1 SGHDN, CDR2 FVKESK. The CDR3 loop reads CASSQDGLAGDTQYF. The CDR3 nucleotides read TGTGCCAGCAGCCAAGATGGCCTAGCGGGAGATACGCAGTATTTT.

The CDR3 nucleotides read TGTGCCAGCAGCTTAGCCGGGGGCAATGAGCAGTTCTTC. Protein product: CASSLAGGNEQFF. This chain links TRBV7-9 with TRBJ2-1; perhaps TRBD2 as D (6 bases). This CDR3 has 13 residues. Per the germline V gene, CDR1 is SEHNR and CDR2 is FQNEAQ (reference sequence). V lost 0 bases to trimming and J lost 6 bases, with 6 bases between them.

The chain uses TRBV27 and TRBJ2-1; 8 bases map to TRBD1. The CDR3 is 16 residues long. Germline loops: CDR1 MNHEY, CDR2 SMNVEV (reference sequence). V was pared by 5 bases and J by 3 bases, with 9 bases of the junction left unmatched. The CDR3 DNA reads TGTGCCAGCAGTCCTCGGACAGGGTTTGACTACAATGAGCAGTTCTTC. Amino acid sequence: CASSPRTGFDYNEQFF.

This chain links TRBV6-6 with TRBJ1-5; 7 nucleotides match TRBD1. Losses at the gene ends were 0 bases for V and 2 bases for J; bases not matched to a gene: 4. CDR3 size: 16 residues. The germline gives CDR1 MNHNY, CDR2 SVGAGI (reference sequence). The CDR3 sequence is CASSYSKGGGNQPQHF. For the CDR3, the DNA is TGTGCCAGCAGTTACTCGAAAGGGGGCGGCAATCAGCCCCAGCATTTT.